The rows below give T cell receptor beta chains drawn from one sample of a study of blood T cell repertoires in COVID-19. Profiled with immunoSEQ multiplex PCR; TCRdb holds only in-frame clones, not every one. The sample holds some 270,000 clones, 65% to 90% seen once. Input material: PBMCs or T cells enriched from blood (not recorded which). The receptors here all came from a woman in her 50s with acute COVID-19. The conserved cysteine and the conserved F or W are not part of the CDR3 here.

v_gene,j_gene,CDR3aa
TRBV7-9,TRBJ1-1,ASSLTGVNTEAF
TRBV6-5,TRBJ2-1,AAGSQDEQF
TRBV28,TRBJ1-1,ASSSQGYSTEAF
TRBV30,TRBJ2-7,AWVPGQGYYEQY
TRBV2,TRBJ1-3,ASSIRQLSTGNTIY
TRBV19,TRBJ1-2,ASRVVEGSLYGYT
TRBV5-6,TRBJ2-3,ASSFGTPSDTQY
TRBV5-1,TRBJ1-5,ASSLGQGVQPQH
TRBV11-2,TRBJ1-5,ASGKGQRRDQPQH
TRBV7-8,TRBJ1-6,ASSLGQNSPLH
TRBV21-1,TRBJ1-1,ASLPGQKNTEAF
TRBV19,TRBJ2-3,ASSIVGGEADTQY
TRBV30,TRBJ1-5,AWSKAGNQPQH
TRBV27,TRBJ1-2,ASSLGQDQGYT
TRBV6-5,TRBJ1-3,ASSYIGGAGGNTIY
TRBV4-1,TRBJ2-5,ASSQDRAGGPQETQY
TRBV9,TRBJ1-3,ASSRVSASGNTIY
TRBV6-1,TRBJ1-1,ASSEQIKAF
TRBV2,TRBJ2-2,ASSEGLAGIGELF
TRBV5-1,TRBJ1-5,ASRPTTGDRIEPQH
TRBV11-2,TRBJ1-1,ASSLAPTVEAF
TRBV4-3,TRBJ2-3,ASSRQLAGGTDTQY
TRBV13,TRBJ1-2,ASSFSSGNYGYT
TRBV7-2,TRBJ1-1,ASSQGQGTFWAF
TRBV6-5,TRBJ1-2,ASSQLGQYYGYT
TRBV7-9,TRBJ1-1,ASTIDRRNTEAF
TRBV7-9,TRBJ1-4,ASSSGQGLKTNEKLF
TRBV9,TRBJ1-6,ASSVAQGANNSPLH
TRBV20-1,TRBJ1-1,SATNGAF
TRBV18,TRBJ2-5,ASSGDMTQETQY
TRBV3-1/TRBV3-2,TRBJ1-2,ASSPPLGRMSGYT
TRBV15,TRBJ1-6,ATSNGGFRDNSPLH
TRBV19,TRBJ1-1,ASSPGGEKLGEAF
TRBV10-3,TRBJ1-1,AISESSRETEAF
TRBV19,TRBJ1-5,ASSTGYNQPQH
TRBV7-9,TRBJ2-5,ASSLGGDRDEETQY
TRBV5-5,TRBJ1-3,ASSLTGANSGNTIY
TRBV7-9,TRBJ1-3,ATLADTIY
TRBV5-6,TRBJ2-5,ASSPGTNLRVETQY
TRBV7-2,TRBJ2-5,ASSLGAGVFETQY
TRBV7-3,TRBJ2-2,ASSPLSGELF
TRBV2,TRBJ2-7,ASSETGLEQY
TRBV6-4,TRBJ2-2,ASTALAGVTNTGELF
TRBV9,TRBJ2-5,ASSPGTSRRETQY
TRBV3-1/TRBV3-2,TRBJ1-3,ASSPVSSGNTIY
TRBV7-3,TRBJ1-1,ASSPQGASNTEAF
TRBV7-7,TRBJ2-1,ASSPGLAGGGEQF
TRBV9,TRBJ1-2,ASSVGPQDGYT
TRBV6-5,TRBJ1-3,ASRRGVSGNTIY
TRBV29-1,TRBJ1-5,SVEGGSNQPQH
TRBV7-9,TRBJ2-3,ASSLDSAGRTDTQY
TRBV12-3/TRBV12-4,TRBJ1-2,ASKLGANYGYT
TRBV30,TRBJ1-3,AWNRAGSGNTIY
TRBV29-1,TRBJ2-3,SVEGGLSTDTQY